The table lists the clone carrying this T cell receptor beta chain with a few counts. This CDR3 contains 18 residues. In germline, CDR1 is LNHNV, CDR2 YYDKDF (reference sequence). The junction had 8 bases not matched to a gene; V was cut back by 1 base and J by 0 bases. These data are taken from a study of blood T cells in healthy people across ages. Primers used in a second PCR of roughly 7 to 12 cycles were a sample-barcoded 5' primer and a J-beta primer mix. TCRdb ran MiXCR on the 5' RACE reads and lists one entry per CDR3 protein. The sample includes about 730,000 distinct CDR3 sequences, around 46% seen only once; the top ten take around 20%.

Material: blood. The V gene is TRBV15, the J gene TRBJ2-1; 8 bases fit TRBD2. The source of this sequence is a woman in her sixties or seventies in good health. The CDR3 nucleotides read TGTGCCACCAGCAGAGTGTCAGAGCGGGGGACCTCCTACAATGAGCAGTTCTTC. Its protein is CATSRVSERGTSYNEQFF.